This T cell receptor (beta chain) emerged from a study of blood T cells in healthy people across ages. Notes on this clonotype: The antigen remains unidentified.

The CDR3 spans 16 residues. From germline, CDR1 is SGDLS and CDR2 YYNGEE. Trimming removed 3 bases from V and 3 bases from J; junction bases left unmatched: 9. General study points: CMV status of donors was not determined, possibly confounding expanded clonotype changes.

The amount of total RNA extracted per sample was at least 5.5 micrograms. PCR was performed a second time for about 7 to 12 cycles using a sample-barcoded 5' primer and a J-beta primer mix. TCRdb processed the 5' RACE reads anew with MiXCR; each CDR3 protein has one entry. The table lists under 2,000,000 distinct CDR3 sequences, less than 50% of them singletons. The clonotype was recovered from a woman aged 40-49 years in good health. The V and J genes are TRBV9 and TRBJ2-3, with TRBD2 identical over 8 bases. The sample taken for sequencing was blood. The CDR3: CASSGAGGSTTDTQYF. The CDR3, as DNA: TGTGCCAGCAGCGGGGCGGGGGGCTCGACTACAGATACGCAGTATTTT.